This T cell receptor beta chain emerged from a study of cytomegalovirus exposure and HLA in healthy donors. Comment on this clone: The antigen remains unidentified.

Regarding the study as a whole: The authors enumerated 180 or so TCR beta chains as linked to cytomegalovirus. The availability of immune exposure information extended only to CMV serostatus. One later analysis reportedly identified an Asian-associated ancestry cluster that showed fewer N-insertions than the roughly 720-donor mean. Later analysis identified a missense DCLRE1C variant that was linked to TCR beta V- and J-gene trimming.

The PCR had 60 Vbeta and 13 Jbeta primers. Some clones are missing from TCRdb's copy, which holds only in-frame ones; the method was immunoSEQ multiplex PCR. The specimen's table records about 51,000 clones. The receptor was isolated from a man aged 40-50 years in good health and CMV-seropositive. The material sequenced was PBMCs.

CDR3 bases: TGTGCCAGCAGCCAACAGGGATATGGCACTGAAGCTTTCTTT. This translates into CASSQQGYGTEAFF. The J gene is TRBJ1-1, the V gene TRBV7-2; perhaps TRBD1 as D (6 bases). The CDR3 is 14 residues long. Germline V CDR1 and CDR2: SGHTA, FQGNSA. The V and J ends lost 5 bases and 4 bases respectively, with 14 bases between them.